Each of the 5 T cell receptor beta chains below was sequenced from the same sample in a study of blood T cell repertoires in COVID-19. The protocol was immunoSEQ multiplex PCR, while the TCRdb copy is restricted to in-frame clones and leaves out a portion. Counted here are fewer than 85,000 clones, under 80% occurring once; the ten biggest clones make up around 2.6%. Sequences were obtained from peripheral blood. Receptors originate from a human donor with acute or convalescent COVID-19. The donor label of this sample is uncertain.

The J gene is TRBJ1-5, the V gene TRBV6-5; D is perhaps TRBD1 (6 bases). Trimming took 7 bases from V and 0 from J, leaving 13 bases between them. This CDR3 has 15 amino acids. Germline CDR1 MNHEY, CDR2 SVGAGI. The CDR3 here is CASTEGGLSNQPQHF. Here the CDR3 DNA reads TGTGCCAGCACCGAGGGGGGGCTTAGCAATCAGCCCCAGCATTTT.

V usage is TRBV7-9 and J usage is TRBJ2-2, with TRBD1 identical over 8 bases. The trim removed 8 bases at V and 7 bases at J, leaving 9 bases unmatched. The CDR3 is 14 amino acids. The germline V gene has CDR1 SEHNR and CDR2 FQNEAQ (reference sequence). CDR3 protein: CASSGTGSFGELFF. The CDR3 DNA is TGTGCCAGCTCCGGGACAGGCTCCTTCGGGGAGCTGTTTTTT.

The CDR3 DNA follows: TGTGCCAGCAGCCAGGGACTACAAAGAGGTGAGCAGTTCTTC. Encoded protein: CASSQGLQRGEQFF. J is TRBJ2-1 and V is TRBV28; 7 nucleotides agree with TRBD2. V shed 6 bases, J shed 9 bases, and the junction held 11 bases outside the gene matches. This CDR3 spans 14 amino acids. Looked up from germline, CDR1 is MDHEN and CDR2 is SYDVKM.

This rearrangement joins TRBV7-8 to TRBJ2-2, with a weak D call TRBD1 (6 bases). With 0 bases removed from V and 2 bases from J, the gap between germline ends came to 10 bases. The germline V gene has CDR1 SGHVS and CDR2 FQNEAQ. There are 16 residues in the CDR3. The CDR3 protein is CASSLADRINTGELFF. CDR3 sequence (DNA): TGTGCCAGCAGCTTAGCGGACAGAATAAACACCGGGGAGCTGTTTTTT.

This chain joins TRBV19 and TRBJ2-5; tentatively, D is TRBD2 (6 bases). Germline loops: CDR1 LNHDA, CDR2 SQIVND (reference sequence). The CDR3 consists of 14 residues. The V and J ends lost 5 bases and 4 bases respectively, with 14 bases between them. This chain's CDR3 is CASSVTSPGETQYF. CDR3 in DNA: TGTGCCAGTAGTGTGACTAGTCCGGGAGAGACCCAGTACTTC.